The rows below give T cell receptor beta chains drawn from one sample of a study of patients and donors after allogeneic stem cell transplantation. MiXCR, run by TCRdb on the RT-PCR reads, gives a single entry per CDR3 protein. The sample lists roughly 250,000 distinct CDR3 sequences, 13% to 15% occurring once. Source material: blood, either unsorted or a sorted T cell fraction (not recorded which). These receptor sequences come from a human donor who was either an allogeneic HSCT recipient or a stem cell or donor lymphocyte infusion donor (not recorded which). It is not recorded whose cells these are; they may come from a transplant donor. Each CDR3 is given with its conserved first and last residue. D genes are given only for firm matches. Clone size is shown for a subset of rows, as once, few, many or a class of expanded clone.

CDR3 DNA | CDR3 protein | D gene | V gene | clone size | J gene
TGTGCCAGCAGCTTCTCCCCGGGGGTGCGAAGCAATGAGCAGTTCTTC | CASSFSPGVRSNEQFF | . | TRBV9 | few | TRBJ2-1
TGTGCCAGTATGGGGACAGGCTGGACCGGGGAGCTGTTTTTT | CASMGTGWTGELFF | TRBD1 | TRBV19 | many | TRBJ2-2
TGTGCCAGCAGTTTACAGGGAACATACACTGAAGCTTTCTTT | CASSLQGTYTEAFF | . | TRBV27 | . | TRBJ1-1
TGTGCCAGCAGCTTAGGCCGGACTAGCGGGACCGGGGAGCTGTTTTTT | CASSLGRTSGTGELFF | TRBD2 | TRBV11-2 | . | TRBJ2-2
TGTGCCAGCAGTAGGTTGGAGAGGAACACTGAAGCTTTCTTT | CASSRLERNTEAFF | . | TRBV18 | few | TRBJ1-1
TGCAGCGTACGACAAGAGGGGATCGACGAGCAGTACTTC | CSVRQEGIDEQYF | . | TRBV29-1 | few | TRBJ2-7
TGCAGTGCTAGAGATCATGGGGGAATTGTGTCCGAAAAACTGTTTTTT | CSARDHGGIVSEKLFF | . | TRBV20-1 | few | TRBJ1-4
TGTGCCAGCAGTTATACTGGCGAGAGTGCGCAGTACTTC | CASSYTGESAQYF | . | TRBV6-6 | few | TRBJ2-7
TGTGCCAGCAGCCTCATAGGCTCCAGCAACACTGAAGCTTTCTTT | CASSLIGSSNTEAFF | . | TRBV7-2 | few | TRBJ1-1
TGTGCCAGCAGCTTACAGGGTAAATCGTCTCAAGAGACCCAGTACTTC | CASSLQGKSSQETQYF | . | TRBV7-9 | many | TRBJ2-5
TGTGCCATCAGTGAGTCGTCCGGGACAGGAACAACTGGCTACACCTTC | CAISESSGTGTTGYTF | TRBD1 | TRBV10-3 | many | TRBJ1-2
TGTGCCAGCAGCCCATGGGGGGGCGAGAATGAGCAGTTCTTC | CASSPWGGENEQFF | . | TRBV11-2 | many | TRBJ2-1
TGTGCCAGCAGCGTGACTAGCGGTCGTTTCAATGAGCAGTTCTTC | CASSVTSGRFNEQFF | TRBD2 | TRBV9 | many | TRBJ2-1
TGCAGTGCTAGTCTTCCGGGTACCTACGAGCAGTACTTC | CSASLPGTYEQYF | . | TRBV20-1 | . | TRBJ2-7
TGCGCCAGCAGCCAATTGCAGGGGTCCTACGAGCAGTACTTC | CASSQLQGSYEQYF | . | TRBV4-3 | many | TRBJ2-7
TGTGCCAGCAGCTTAGGGTCGCGGGCCGAGGGGGAAAAACTGTTTTTT | CASSLGSRAEGEKLFF | . | TRBV11-2 | few | TRBJ1-4
TGTGCCAGCGCTTCGTGGGTGCGGAATGAGCAGTTCTTC | CASASWVRNEQFF | . | TRBV2 | . | TRBJ2-1
TGCGCCAGCAGCCAAGACCGGGCAGGGTCAGTTGAAGCTTTCTTT | CASSQDRAGSVEAFF | . | TRBV4-3 | many | TRBJ1-1
TGTGCCAGCCGTCCCCCGGGAGGGCCCTTCAATGAGCAGTTCTTC | CASRPPGGPFNEQFF | TRBD2 | TRBV9 | . | TRBJ2-1
TGCGCCAGCAGTCAAGCTCAGGGAGCCGATACGCAGTATTTT | CASSQAQGADTQYF | . | TRBV23-1 | few | TRBJ2-3
TGTGCCAGCAGTTCCCTCAGGATCTACGAGCAGTACTTC | CASSSLRIYEQYF | . | TRBV12-3/TRBV12-4 | few | TRBJ2-7
TGTGCCAGCAGCCCCCGGCGACCTGGCTCGAACACCGGGGAGCTGTTTTTT | CASSPRRPGSNTGELFF | . | TRBV3-1 | few | TRBJ2-2
TGTGCCAGCAACAGGGCTAATCAGCCCCAGCATTTT | CASNRANQPQHF | . | TRBV2 | many | TRBJ1-5
TGCAGTGCTAGGGACAGCTTCTATGGCTACACCTTC | CSARDSFYGYTF | . | TRBV20-1 | . | TRBJ1-2
TGTGCCAGCAGCCCAGGGACAGGGATCCGCACTGAAGCTTTCTTT | CASSPGTGIRTEAFF | TRBD1 | TRBV7-9 | . | TRBJ1-1
TGTGCCAGCAGCCCCCCGTCCAGGACAGGGCAATATGAGCAGTTCTTC | CASSPPSRTGQYEQFF | TRBD1 | TRBV7-8 | . | TRBJ2-1